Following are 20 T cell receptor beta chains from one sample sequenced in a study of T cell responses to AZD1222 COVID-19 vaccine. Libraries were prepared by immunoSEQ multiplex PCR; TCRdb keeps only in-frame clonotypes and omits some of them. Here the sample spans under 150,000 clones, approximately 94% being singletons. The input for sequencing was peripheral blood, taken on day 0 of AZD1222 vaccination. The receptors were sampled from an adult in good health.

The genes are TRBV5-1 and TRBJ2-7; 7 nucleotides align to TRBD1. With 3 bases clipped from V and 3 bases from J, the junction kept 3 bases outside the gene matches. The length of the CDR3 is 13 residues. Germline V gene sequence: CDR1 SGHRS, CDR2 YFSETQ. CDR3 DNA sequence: TGCGCCAGCAGCTGGGACAGTTTCTACGAGCAGTACTTC. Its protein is CASSWDSFYEQYF. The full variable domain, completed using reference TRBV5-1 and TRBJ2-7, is KAGVTQTPRYLIKTRGQQVTLSCSPISGHRSVSWYQQTPGQGLQFLFEYFSETQRNKGNFPGRFSGRQFSNSRSEMNVSTLELGDSALYLCASSWDSFYEQYFGPGTRLTVT.

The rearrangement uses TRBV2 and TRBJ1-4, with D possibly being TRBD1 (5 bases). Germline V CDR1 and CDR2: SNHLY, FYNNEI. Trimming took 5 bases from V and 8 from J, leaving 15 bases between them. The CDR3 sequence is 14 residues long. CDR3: CASSPPGGREKLFF. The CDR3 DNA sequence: TGTGCCAGCAGTCCCCCCGGGGGGAGGGAAAAACTGTTTTTT. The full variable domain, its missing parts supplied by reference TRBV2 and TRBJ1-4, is EPEVTQTPSHQVTQMGQEVILRCVPISNHLYFYWYRQILGQKVEFLVSFYNNEISEKSEIFDDQFSVERPDGSNFTLKIRSTKLEDSAMYFCASSPPGGREKLFFGSGTQLSVL.

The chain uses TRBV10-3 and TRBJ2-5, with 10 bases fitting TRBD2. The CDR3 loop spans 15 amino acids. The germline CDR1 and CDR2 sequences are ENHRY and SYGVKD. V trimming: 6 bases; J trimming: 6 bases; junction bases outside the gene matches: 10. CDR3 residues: CAISPEERGGQTQYF. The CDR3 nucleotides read TGTGCCATCAGCCCGGAGGAGCGGGGGGGACAGACCCAGTACTTC.

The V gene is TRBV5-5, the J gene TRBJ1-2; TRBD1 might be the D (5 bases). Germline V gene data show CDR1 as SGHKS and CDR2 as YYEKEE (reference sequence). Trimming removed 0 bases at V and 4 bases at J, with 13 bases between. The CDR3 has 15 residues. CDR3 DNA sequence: TGTGCCAGCAGCTTGGAACCCAGGGTGTCCTATGGCTACACCTTC. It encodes CASSLEPRVSYGYTF.

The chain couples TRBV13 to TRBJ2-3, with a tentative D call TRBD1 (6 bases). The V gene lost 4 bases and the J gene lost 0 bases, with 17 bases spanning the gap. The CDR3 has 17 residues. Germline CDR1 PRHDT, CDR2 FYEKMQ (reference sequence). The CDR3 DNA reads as TGTGCCAGCAGCTCATTCAGTCGGACAGACAGCACAGATACGCAGTATTTT. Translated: CASSSFSRTDSTDTQYF.

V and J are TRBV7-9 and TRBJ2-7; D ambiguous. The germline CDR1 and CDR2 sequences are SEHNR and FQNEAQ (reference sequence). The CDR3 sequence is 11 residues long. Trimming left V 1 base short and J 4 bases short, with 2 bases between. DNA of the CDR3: TGTGCCAGCAGCTTAGAGTACGAGCAGTACTTC. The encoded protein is CASSLEYEQYF.

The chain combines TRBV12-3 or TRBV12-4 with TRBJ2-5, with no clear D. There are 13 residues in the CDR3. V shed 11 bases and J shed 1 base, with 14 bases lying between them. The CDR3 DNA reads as TGTGCCTCAGGCTGGAGTCTCCAAGAGACCCAGTACTTC. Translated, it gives CASGWSLQETQYF.

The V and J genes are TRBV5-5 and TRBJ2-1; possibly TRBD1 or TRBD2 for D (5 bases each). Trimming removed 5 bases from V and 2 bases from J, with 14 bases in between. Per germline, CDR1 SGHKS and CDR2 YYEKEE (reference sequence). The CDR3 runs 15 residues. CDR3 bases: TGTGCCAGCAGTAGGGACGCCACGACCTACAATGAGCAGTTCTTC. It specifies CASSRDATTYNEQFF.

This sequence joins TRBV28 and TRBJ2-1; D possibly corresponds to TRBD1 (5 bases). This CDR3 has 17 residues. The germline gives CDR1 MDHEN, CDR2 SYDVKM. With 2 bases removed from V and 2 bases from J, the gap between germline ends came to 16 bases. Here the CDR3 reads CASSLPLGRAAYNEQFF. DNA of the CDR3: TGTGCCAGCAGTTTACCACTCGGCAGGGCGGCCTACAATGAGCAGTTCTTC.

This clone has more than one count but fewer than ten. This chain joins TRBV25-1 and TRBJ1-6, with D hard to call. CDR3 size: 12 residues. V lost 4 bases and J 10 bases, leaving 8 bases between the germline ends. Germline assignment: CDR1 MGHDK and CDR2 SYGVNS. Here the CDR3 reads CASSGTKSPLHF. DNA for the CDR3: TGTGCCAGCAGTGGCACAAAGTCACCCCTCCACTTT.

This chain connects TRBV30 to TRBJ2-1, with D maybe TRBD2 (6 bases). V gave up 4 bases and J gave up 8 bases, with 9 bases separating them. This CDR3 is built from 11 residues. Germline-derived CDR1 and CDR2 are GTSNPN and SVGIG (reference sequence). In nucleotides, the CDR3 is TGTGCCTGGACCCAGCGGGATGAGCAGTTCTTC. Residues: CAWTQRDEQFF.

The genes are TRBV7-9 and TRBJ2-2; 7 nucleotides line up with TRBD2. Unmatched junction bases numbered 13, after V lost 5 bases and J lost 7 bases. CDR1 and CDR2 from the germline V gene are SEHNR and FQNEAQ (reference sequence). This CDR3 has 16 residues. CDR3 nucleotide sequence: TGTGCCAGCAGCGAACTAGCGTACCGTCCCGGCGGGGAGCTGTTTTTT. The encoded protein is CASSELAYRPGGELFF.

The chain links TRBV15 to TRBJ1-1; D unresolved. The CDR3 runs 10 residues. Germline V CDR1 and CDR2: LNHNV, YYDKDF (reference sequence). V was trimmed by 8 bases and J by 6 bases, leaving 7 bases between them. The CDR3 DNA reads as TGTGCCACCCCAGGTCCTGAAGCTTTCTTT. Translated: CATPGPEAFF.

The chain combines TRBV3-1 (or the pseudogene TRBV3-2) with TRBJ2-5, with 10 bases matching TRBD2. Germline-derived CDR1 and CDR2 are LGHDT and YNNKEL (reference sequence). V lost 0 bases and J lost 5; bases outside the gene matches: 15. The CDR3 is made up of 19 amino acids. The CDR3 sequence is CASSQERWLAGAEGETQYF. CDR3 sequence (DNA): TGTGCCAGCAGCCAAGAACGATGGCTAGCGGGGGCCGAGGGGGAGACCCAGTACTTC.

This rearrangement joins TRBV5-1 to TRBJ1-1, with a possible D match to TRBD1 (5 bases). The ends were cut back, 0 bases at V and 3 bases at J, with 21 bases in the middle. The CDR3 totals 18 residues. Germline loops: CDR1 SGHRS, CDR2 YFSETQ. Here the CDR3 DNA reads TGCGCCAGCAGCTTGGGGCAGGCCAACCTGGGGGGGTACACTGAAGCTTTCTTT. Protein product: CASSLGQANLGGYTEAFF.

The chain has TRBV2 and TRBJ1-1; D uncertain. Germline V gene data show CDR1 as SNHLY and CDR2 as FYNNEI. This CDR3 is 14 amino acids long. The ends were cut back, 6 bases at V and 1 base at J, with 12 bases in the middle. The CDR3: CASSSSGGNTEAFF. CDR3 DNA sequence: TGTGCCAGCAGCTCCTCCGGAGGGAACACTGAAGCTTTCTTT.

The CDR3 DNA follows: TGCGCCAGCAGCCAAGAGGCCGTAGTGAACACCGGGGAGCTGTTTTTT. Translating gives CASSQEAVVNTGELFF. The chain carries TRBV4-1 and TRBJ2-2; D call uncertain. Germline CDR1 reads MGHRA; CDR2 reads YSYEKL. V lost 0 bases to trimming and J lost 1 base, with 9 bases between them. This CDR3 is 16 amino acids long.

CDR3 nucleotide sequence: TGTGCCAGCAGCCTACGCGCCCCTGAAAAACTGTTTTTT. Its protein is CASSLRAPEKLFF. The rearrangement uses TRBV5-5 and TRBJ1-4; D unclear. Trimming stripped 4 bases from V and 7 bases from J, with 11 bases between. The germline V gene encodes CDR1 SGHKS and CDR2 YYEKEE (reference sequence). The CDR3 sequence is 13 residues long.

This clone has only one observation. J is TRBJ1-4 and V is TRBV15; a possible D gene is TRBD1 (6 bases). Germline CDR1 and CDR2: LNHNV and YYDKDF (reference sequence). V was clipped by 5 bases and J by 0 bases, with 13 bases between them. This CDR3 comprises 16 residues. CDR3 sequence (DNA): TGTGCCACCAGCTCGGGGACACTGGCAACTAATGAAAAACTGTTTTTT. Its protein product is CATSSGTLATNEKLFF.

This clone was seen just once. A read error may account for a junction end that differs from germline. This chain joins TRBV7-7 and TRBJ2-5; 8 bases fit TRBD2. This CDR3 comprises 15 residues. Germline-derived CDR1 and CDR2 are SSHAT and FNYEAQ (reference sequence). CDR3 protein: CASSLAPGGVGTQYF. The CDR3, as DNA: TGTGCTAGCAGCTTAGCTCCGGGAGGGGTAGGGACCCAGTACTTC.